The rows below give T cell receptor beta chains drawn from one sample of a study of beta chain features in type 1 diabetes. Measured with immunoSEQ multiplex PCR; TCRdb has only the in-frame clones, and not every one. The repertoire holds some 700,000 clones, with around an eighth as singletons. Sequencing was performed on naive CD4+ T cells from blood. These receptors came from a man aged 18 to 35 with type 1 diabetes. The CDR3 runs from the conserved cysteine through the conserved F or W. A D gene is named only where the DNA matches it firmly. Size is omitted from some rows. Given values are once, few, many or a class for expanded clones.

len,j_gene,v_gene,abundance,d_gene,CDR3nt,CDR3aa
12,TRBJ1-1,TRBV10-3,few,-,TGTGCCATCAGGCAGGGCGACACTGAAGCTTTCTTT,CAIRQGDTEAFF
14,TRBJ2-7,TRBV10-2,few,-,TGCGCCAGCAGTGGACTCGGGCTATCCTACGAGCAGTACTTC,CASSGLGLSYEQYF
13,TRBJ2-1,TRBV7-9,-,-,TGTGCCAGCACCGCGACTACCTACAATGAGCAGTTCTTC,CASTATTYNEQFF
16,TRBJ2-7,TRBV7-2,-,TRBD1,TGTGCCAGCAGCTTAGATGGGACAGGGGGGATCTACGAGCAGTACTTC,CASSLDGTGGIYEQYF
12,TRBJ1-4,TRBV30,-,-,TGTGCCTGGAGTGCAACTAATGAAAAACTGTTTTTT,CAWSATNEKLFF
15,TRBJ1-2,TRBV18,few,TRBD1,TGTGCCAGCTCGGCCGGGACAGGGGAAGACTATGGCTACACCTTC,CASSAGTGEDYGYTF
10,TRBJ1-1,TRBV20-1,-,-,TGCAGTGCTGGAAGGACTGAAGCTTTCTTT,CSAGRTEAFF
14,TRBJ1-5,TRBV6-5,-,-,TGTGCCAGCAGTCCGGAGGCAGGTTATCAGCCCCAGCATTTT,CASSPEAGYQPQHF
12,TRBJ2-1,TRBV13,-,-,TGTGCCAGCAGCTCAGGGGAGGTTGAGCAGTTCTTC,CASSSGEVEQFF
14,TRBJ1-6,TRBV6-6,few,TRBD1,TGTGCCAGCAGTGGACAGGGGGGACAATCACCCCTCCACTTT,CASSGQGGQSPLHF
16,TRBJ1-2,TRBV4-2,-,-,TGTGCCAGCAGCCAAGAAATGGGCAAACAGGACTATGGCTACACCTTC,CASSQEMGKQDYGYTF
15,TRBJ1-1,TRBV11-3,few,-,TGTGCCAGCAGCCCAAGTAGAGGGTGGAACACTGAAGCTTTCTTT,CASSPSRGWNTEAFF
13,TRBJ1-4,TRBV7-9,-,-,TGTGCCAGCAGCTTACGGGGCTATGAAAAACTGTTTTTT,CASSLRGYEKLFF
15,TRBJ2-2,TRBV4-2,few,-,TGTGCCAGCAGCCAAGATGGGCACCCCACCGGGGAGCTGTTTTTT,CASSQDGHPTGELFF
14,TRBJ2-7,TRBV6-1,-,-,TGTGCCAGCAGTGAGTCCATCCAGGCCTACGAGCAGTACTTC,CASSESIQAYEQYF
15,TRBJ2-5,TRBV18,few,TRBD1,TGTGCCAGCTCACCGGATAGGGGGCTCCAAGAGACCCAGTACTTC,CASSPDRGLQETQYF
18,TRBJ2-3,TRBV11-2,few,-,TGTGCCAGCAGCTTCTTGCGGGCAGGGGAGGCTAGCACAGATACGCAGTATTTT,CASSFLRAGEASTDTQYF